The clone carrying this TCR beta chain was recorded many times. This sample is drawn from a study of T cells in Graves' hyperthyroidism and ophthalmopathy. TCR beta CDR3 regions were amplified from RNA. TCR CDR3 underwent first-round RT-PCR with the HTBI primer set. TCRdb analysed the multiplex PCR reads with MiXCR anew, one entry per CDR3 protein. The sample lists around 400,000 distinct CDR3 sequences, 12% to 15% occurring once. Trimming took off 1 base at V and 8 bases at J, with 8 bases between the two ends. The germline gives CDR1 MDHEN, CDR2 SYDVKM. The CDR3 runs to 12 residues. Source material: blood. This chain joins TRBV28 and TRBJ1-1; tentative D call: TRBD1 (6 bases). The sequence was collected from a woman in her sixties with Graves' ophthalmopathy. This chain's CDR3 is CASSLLTGEAFF. In nucleotides, the CDR3 is TGTGCCAGCAGTTTATTGACAGGAGAAGCTTTCTTT.